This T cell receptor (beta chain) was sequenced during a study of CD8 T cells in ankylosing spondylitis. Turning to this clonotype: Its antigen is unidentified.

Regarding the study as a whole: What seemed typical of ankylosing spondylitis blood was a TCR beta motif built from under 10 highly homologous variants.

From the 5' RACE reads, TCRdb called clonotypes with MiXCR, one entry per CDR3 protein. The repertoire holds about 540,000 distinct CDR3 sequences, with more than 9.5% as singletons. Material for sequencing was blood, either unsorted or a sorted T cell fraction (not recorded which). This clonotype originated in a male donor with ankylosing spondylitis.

This chain's CDR3 is CASSLFSSAETQYF. DNA of the CDR3: TGTGCCAGCAGCTTGTTCTCCAGCGCGGAGACCCAGTACTTC. The J gene is TRBJ2-5, the V gene TRBV7-2, with D unclear. V dropped 3 bases and J dropped 5 bases, with 13 bases sitting between them. The CDR3 has 14 amino acids. Germline CDR1 SGHTA, CDR2 FQGNSA.